Below, 18 T cell receptor beta chains from the same sample are listed, as sequenced in a study of blood T cell repertoires in COVID-19. Only in-frame clones appear in the TCRdb table, and some are missing; sequencing was by immunoSEQ multiplex PCR. The profile covers 60,000 or so clones, with roughly 87% appearing a single time and roughly a tenth taken by the ten largest. The specimen was peripheral blood. The receptors here all came from a human donor with acute or convalescent COVID-19. The donor label of this sample is uncertain.

CDR3 DNA: TGTGCCAGCAGAGTCGGCGGAAGCCGAAACACCATATATTTT. Translation: CASRVGGSRNTIYF. V usage is TRBV6-5 and J usage is TRBJ1-3; no clear D. Germline values: CDR1 MNHEY, CDR2 SVGAGI. The CDR3 has 14 amino acids. Trimming removed 6 bases at V and 5 bases at J, with 14 bases between.

The V call is TRBV5-1, the J call TRBJ1-2, with 7 bases fitting TRBD1. Germline V gene sequence: CDR1 SGHRS, CDR2 YFSETQ. This CDR3 is built from 15 residues. With 0 bases clipped from V and 8 bases from J, the junction kept 10 bases outside the gene matches. CDR3 DNA: TGCGCCAGCAGCTTGGAAGGGGGACAGTTAATGGGCTACACCTTC. This translates into CASSLEGGQLMGYTF.

The J gene is TRBJ2-3, the V gene TRBV7-6; 8 positions agree with TRBD2. This CDR3 comprises 15 residues. With 6 bases clipped from V and 3 bases from J, the junction kept 8 bases outside the gene matches. Germline CDR1 is SGHVS and CDR2 is FNYEAQ. This CDR3 is CASSSRLAQTDTQYF. The CDR3 nucleotides are TGTGCCAGCAGTTCTCGACTAGCGCAGACAGATACGCAGTATTTT. Full variable domain (rest looked up from reference TRBV7-6 and TRBJ2-3): GAGVSQSPRYKVTKRGQDVALRCDPISGHVSLYWYRQALGQGPEFLTYFNYEAQQDKSGLPNDRFSAERPEGSISTLTIQRTEQRDSAMYRCASSSRLAQTDTQYFGPGTRLTVL.

This clone was recorded a few times. V usage is TRBV6-4 and J usage is TRBJ2-1; 9 bases match TRBD1. CDR1 and CDR2 (germline): MRHNA, SNTAGT. The CDR3 has 14 amino acids. Trimming removed 0 bases from V and 6 bases from J; junction bases left unmatched: 0. The CDR3 protein is CASSDSTGGNEQFF. Here the CDR3 DNA reads TGTGCCAGCAGTGACTCGACAGGGGGCAATGAGCAGTTCTTC.

The chain is built from TRBV4-2 and TRBJ2-5, with TRBD2 matching 9 bases. From germline, CDR1 is LGHNA and CDR2 YNFKEQ. This CDR3 is built from 17 residues. Unmatched junction bases numbered 8, after V lost 1 base and J lost 2 bases. DNA for the CDR3: TGTGCCAGCAGCCAAGCTTCAAGCGGGGGGACACAAGAGACCCAGTACTTC. Translated: CASSQASSGGTQETQYF.

This chain joins TRBV7-9 and TRBJ2-1; TRBD1 matches 9 bases. The CDR3 covers 16 residues. Germline trimming cut 5 bases from V and 4 bases from J; bases unmatched to any gene: 9. Per the germline V gene, CDR1 is SEHNR and CDR2 is FQNEAQ (reference sequence). CDR3 nucleotides: TGTGCCAGCAGCAAAGCACAGGGGGCTTGGTACAATGAGCAGTTCTTC. Translating it yields CASSKAQGAWYNEQFF. Supplemented by reference TRBV7-9 and TRBJ2-1, the full variable domain reads DTGVSQNPRHKITKRGQNVTFRCDPISEHNRLYWYRQTLGQGPEFLTYFQNEAQLEKSRLLSDRFSAERPKGSFSTLEIQRTEQGDSAMYLCASSKAQGAWYNEQFFGPGTRLTVL.

The CDR3 sequence is CASSIDGLAGGPNEQFF. The CDR3 DNA reads TGTGCCAGTAGTATAGACGGGCTAGCGGGAGGGCCGAATGAGCAGTTCTTC. J is TRBJ2-1 and V is TRBV19; 12 bases are shared with TRBD2. The CDR3 covers 17 residues. Germline loops: CDR1 LNHDA, CDR2 SQIVND (reference sequence). Trimming removed 0 bases from V and 7 bases from J; junction bases left unmatched: 7.

The V and J genes are TRBV10-3 and TRBJ2-5; no clear D gene. Trimming cost V 0 bases and J 0 bases, with 11 bases left between them. This CDR3 contains 16 residues. The V gene's germline CDR1 is ENHRY and CDR2 SYGVKD. CDR3 bases: TGTGCCATCAGTGAGTCCACTAAGACGTACCAAGAGACCCAGTACTTC. It specifies CAISESTKTYQETQYF.

Worth noting for this clone: This CDR3 is also generated by other DNA sequences in the sample. The chain carries TRBV3-1 (or the pseudogene TRBV3-2) and TRBJ2-1; TRBD2 aligns across 7 bases. The trim removed 3 bases at V and 1 base at J, leaving 3 bases unmatched. The CDR3 totals 15 residues. Germline assignment: CDR1 LGHDT and CDR2 YNNKEL (reference sequence). In DNA form, the CDR3 reads TGTGCCAGCAGCCAGGAAGCGGGGTCCTACAATGAGCAGTTCTTC. Protein sequence: CASSQEAGSYNEQFF.

V is TRBV5-1 and J is TRBJ2-3; 7 bases are shared with TRBD2. The ends lost 2 bases at V and 3 bases at J; junction bases unmatched: 3. Germline V lookup: CDR1 SGHRS, CDR2 YFSETQ. The CDR3 is 14 amino acids. The CDR3 DNA reads as TGCGCCAGCAGCTTTGGACTAGAAACAGATACGCAGTATTTT. This encodes CASSFGLETDTQYF.

The chain recombines TRBV9 with TRBJ1-4; TRBD1 matches at 9 bases. The V segment lost 4 bases and the J segment 0 bases; nucleotides outside the gene matches: 7. The length of the CDR3 is 17 residues. The germline V gene encodes CDR1 SGDLS and CDR2 YYNGEE. DNA for the CDR3: TGTGCCAGCAGCCCCGAGGACAGGGGTGCAACTAATGAAAAACTGTTTTTT. It codes for CASSPEDRGATNEKLFF.

This clone was seen just once. V gene TRBV18 combines with J gene TRBJ2-5; 7 bases agree with TRBD2. The V gene end was trimmed by 3 bases and the J gene end by 6 bases; junction bases not matched to a gene: 7. Germline assignment: CDR1 KGHSH and CDR2 LQKENI. The CDR3 contains 14 residues. CDR3 bases: TGTGCCAGCTCACCGGGGGGGGGTCCCAAGACCCAGTACTTC. Its translation is CASSPGGGPKTQYF.

The CDR3 loop reads CASSPDRETASTEAFF. The CDR3 bases are TGTGCCAGTAGTCCGGACAGGGAAACAGCGAGCACTGAAGCTTTCTTT. The rearrangement uses TRBV19 and TRBJ1-1; 8 bases fit TRBD1. Per germline, CDR1 LNHDA and CDR2 SQIVND (reference sequence). This CDR3 is built from 16 residues. Trimming cost V 5 bases and J 4 bases; bases outside gene matches: 12.

This chain uses TRBV19 with TRBJ2-5; TRBD1 matches at 7 bases. V lost 6 bases to trimming and J lost 1 base; unmatched junction nucleotides: 11. Per the germline V gene, CDR1 is LNHDA and CDR2 is SQIVND (reference sequence). There are 16 residues in the CDR3. The CDR3 sequence: CASRPQTGRTQETQYF. CDR3 DNA sequence: TGTGCCAGTAGGCCACAGACAGGGCGGACCCAAGAGACCCAGTACTTC.

This chain links TRBV7-2 with TRBJ1-2; possibly TRBD1 for D (5 bases). From germline, CDR1 is SGHTA and CDR2 FQGNSA. Trimming took off 6 bases at V and 2 bases at J, with 10 bases between the two ends. The CDR3 covers 13 residues. The CDR3 reads CASRPTANYGYTF. DNA for the CDR3: TGTGCCAGCAGACCGACAGCCAACTATGGCTACACCTTC.

The rearrangement links TRBV27 to TRBJ2-2; possibly TRBD1 for D (5 bases). This CDR3 comprises 13 residues. Germline-derived CDR1 and CDR2 are MNHEY and SMNVEV (reference sequence). V was trimmed by 7 bases and J by 7 bases, leaving 13 bases between them. In nucleotides, the CDR3 is TGTGCCAGCACGGAAGGGGAAAACGGGGAGCTGTTTTTT. Amino acids: CASTEGENGELFF.

V is TRBV7-9 and J is TRBJ2-7; D possibly corresponds to TRBD1 (5 bases). The length of the CDR3 is 13 residues. Germline CDR1 is SEHNR and CDR2 is FQNEAQ (reference sequence). Trimming cost V 5 bases and J 3 bases, with 11 bases left between them. This CDR3 is CASSHRGFYEQYV. The CDR3 nucleotides are TGTGCCAGCAGCCATAGGGGATTCTACGAGCAGTACGTC.

This chain uses TRBV28 with TRBJ1-2, with no clear D. Germline V gene data show CDR1 as MDHEN and CDR2 as SYDVKM. CDR3 length: 16 residues. Trimming removed 7 bases from V and 0 bases from J, with 18 bases in between. This CDR3 reads CASTTTYQIANYGYTF. In DNA, the CDR3 is TGTGCCAGCACGACAACGTATCAGATAGCTAACTATGGCTACACCTTC.